The 14 T cell receptor beta chains given below trace back to one sample, sequenced in a study of T-cell reconstitution after alpha-beta-depleted transplantation in children (dated by TCRdb to the mid-2010s). The library was built by means of PCR. Sequenced using an Illumina HiSeq 2500. Molecular barcoding was employed in the preparation of TCR libraries, with unique molecular identifiers being used to normalize TCRbeta repertoire quantification. TCRdb handled the public reads itself, with Q25 trimming in fastp and clone calling in MiXCR, and kept productive beta chains. CDR3 protein duplicates are merged, each entry listing the most common genes and DNA. Within this sample are about 640,000 distinct CDR3 sequences, with around 17% of them counted one time only. The top ten hold approximately 1.1% of the sample. This sample comprised PBMCs from the stem cell graft donor, obtained from the stem cell graft. Receptors originate from a human donor who donated a stem cell graft to a child with acute myeloid leukemia.

This clonotype occurred many times. The chain uses TRBV20-1 and TRBJ2-2, with a weak D call TRBD2 (5 bases). Germline V lookup: CDR1 DFQATT, CDR2 SNEGSKA (reference sequence). The CDR3 is 16 amino acids. The V end was cut by 0 bases, the J end by 1 base, with 12 bases between. Written as DNA, the CDR3 is TGCAGTGCTAGAGATCTTGAGGGTCTGAACACCGGGGAGCTGTTTTTT. Residues: CSARDLEGLNTGELFF.

This clonotype was detected ten times or more. This rearrangement joins TRBV20-1 to TRBJ2-3; 7 bases are shared with TRBD1. This CDR3 spans 16 amino acids. From germline, CDR1 is DFQATT and CDR2 SNEGSKA (reference sequence). V lost 0 bases and J lost 1; bases outside the gene matches: 7. The CDR3 spells CSARDHNRGGTDTQYF. DNA for the CDR3: TGCAGTGCTAGAGACCACAACAGGGGTGGCACAGATACGCAGTATTTT.

J is TRBJ2-1 and V is TRBV7-9; perhaps TRBD2 as D (6 bases). Trimming took off 5 bases at V and 2 bases at J, with 10 bases between the two ends. Germline V lookup: CDR1 SEHNR, CDR2 FQNEAQ (reference sequence). This CDR3 has 14 amino acids. CDR3 amino acids: CASSGGIPYNEQFF. The CDR3 coding sequence is TGTGCCAGCAGCGGGGGGATACCCTACAATGAGCAGTTCTTC. The full variable domain, completed using reference TRBV7-9 and TRBJ2-1, is DTGVSQNPRHKITKRGQNVTFRCDPISEHNRLYWYRQTLGQGPEFLTYFQNEAQLEKSRLLSDRFSAERPKGSFSTLEIQRTEQGDSAMYLCASSGGIPYNEQFFGPGTRLTVL.

This clonotype has more than one count but fewer than ten. The V gene is TRBV19, the J gene TRBJ2-7, with TRBD1 matching 8 bases. The length of the CDR3 is 15 residues. Per the germline V gene, CDR1 is LNHDA and CDR2 is SQIVND (reference sequence). Trimming at V came to 2 bases and at J to 3 bases, leaving 6 bases not matched to a gene. The DNA for the CDR3 is TGTGCCAGTAGTATAAGCACAGGGGGTTACTACGAGCAGTACTTC. Translating it yields CASSISTGGYYEQYF.

This clonotype was seen ten or more times. V usage is TRBV7-2 and J usage is TRBJ2-1; D is unclear. The V end lost 4 bases, the J end lost 0 bases, and 10 bases lay between the germline ends. Germline CDR1 is SGHTA and CDR2 is FQGNSA. The CDR3 extends over 15 amino acids. This CDR3 is CASSSDRSSYNEQFF. The CDR3 DNA is TGTGCCAGCAGCTCCGACCGCAGCTCCTACAATGAGCAGTTCTTC.

This chain connects TRBV15 to TRBJ1-5; D possibly corresponds to TRBD1 (5 bases). Germline V gives CDR1 LNHNV, CDR2 YYDKDF (reference sequence). Trimming took off 0 bases at V and 0 bases at J, with 24 bases between the two ends. CDR3 length equals 21 residues. CDR3 protein: CATSRDWIQGLPPYSNQPQHF. DNA for the CDR3: TGTGCCACCAGCAGAGATTGGATCCAGGGATTACCACCCTATAGCAATCAGCCCCAGCATTTT.

V and J are TRBV9 and TRBJ2-1; 7 bases match TRBD1. Germline V gene data show CDR1 as SGDLS and CDR2 as YYNGEE. CDR3 size: 15 residues. Trimming removed 4 bases from V and 2 bases from J; junction bases left unmatched: 6. CDR3 DNA: TGTGCCAGCAGCCTCCAGGGGGACGCCTACAATGAGCAGTTCTTC. This encodes CASSLQGDAYNEQFF. The full variable domain, rest sourced from reference TRBV9 and TRBJ2-1, is DSGVTQTPKHLITATGQRVTLRCSPRSGDLSVYWYQQSLDQGLQFLIQYYNGEERAKGNILERFSAQQFPDLHSELNLSSLELGDSALYFCASSLQGDAYNEQFFGPGTRLTVL.

This clonotype was seen a few times. The chain carries TRBV12-3 or TRBV12-4 and TRBJ2-5; the match to TRBD1 covers 8 bases. V lost 5 bases to trimming and J lost 1 base; unmatched junction nucleotides: 6. The CDR3 length is 15 residues. CDR3 nucleotide sequence: TGTGCCAGCAGTCCCCTGGACAGGGTCCAAGAGACCCAGTACTTC. Its translation: CASSPLDRVQETQYF.

A few counts support this clonotype. This chain uses TRBV20-1 with TRBJ1-5, with 10 bases matching TRBD1. Germline values: CDR1 DFQATT, CDR2 SNEGSKA (reference sequence). The V gene end was trimmed by 6 bases and the J gene end by 2 bases; junction bases not matched to a gene: 16. CDR3 length: 18 amino acids. This CDR3 is CSAPRADRGRSGNQPQHF. The CDR3 DNA reads TGCAGTGCGCCCAGAGCCGACAGGGGGCGTAGTGGCAATCAGCCCCAGCATTTT.

This chain links TRBV5-1 with TRBJ2-1, with TRBD2 matching 10 bases. Germline-derived CDR1 and CDR2 are SGHRS and YFSETQ. This CDR3 is 15 amino acids long. The J segment lost 3 bases and the V segment lost 3 bases, leaving 3 bases of the junction unmatched. As DNA, the CDR3 is TGCGCCAGCAGCTCCGGGACTAGCGACTACAATGAGCAGTTCTTC. Its protein is CASSSGTSDYNEQFF. The full variable domain, its missing parts supplied by reference TRBV5-1 and TRBJ2-1, is KAGVTQTPRYLIKTRGQQVTLSCSPISGHRSVSWYQQTPGQGLQFLFEYFSETQRNKGNFPGRFSGRQFSNSRSEMNVSTLELGDSALYLCASSSGTSDYNEQFFGPGTRLTVL.

V usage is TRBV5-5 and J usage is TRBJ2-1, with 10 nucleotides matching TRBD1. V was pared by 3 bases and J by 5 bases, with 8 bases of the junction left unmatched. Germline-derived CDR1 and CDR2 are SGHKS and YYEKEE (reference sequence). The CDR3 sequence is 16 residues long. The CDR3 DNA reads TGTGCCAGCAGCTCCCGGACAGGGGGGGGCCACAATGAGCAGTTCTTC. It yields the protein CASSSRTGGGHNEQFF. The full variable domain, its missing parts supplied by reference TRBV5-5 and TRBJ2-1, is DAGVTQSPTHLIKTRGQQVTLRCSPISGHKSVSWYQQVLGQGPQFIFQYYEKEERGRGNFPDRFSARQFPNYSSELNVNALLLGDSALYLCASSSRTGGGHNEQFFGPGTRLTVL.

This clonotype appeared a few times. V gene TRBV5-1 combines with J gene TRBJ2-2, with D possibly TRBD1 on 6 matching bases. Per germline, CDR1 SGHRS and CDR2 YFSETQ. V was trimmed by 5 bases and J by 5 bases, leaving 10 bases between them. The CDR3 length is 13 residues. CDR3: CASRPGVTGELFF. Here the CDR3 DNA reads TGCGCCAGCAGACCAGGGGTTACCGGGGAGCTGTTTTTT.

This chain joins TRBV27 and TRBJ2-1; D might be TRBD1 or TRBD2, each matching 5 bases. V was clipped by 4 bases and J by 1 base, with 14 bases between them. This CDR3 region has 16 residues. Germline CDR1 is MNHEY and CDR2 is SMNVEV (reference sequence). CDR3 sequence: CASSWGPGRSYNEQFF. The CDR3 nucleotides read TGTGCCAGCAGTTGGGGACCGGGACGGTCCTACAATGAGCAGTTCTTC.

This clonotype was seen a handful of times. The V gene is TRBV9, the J gene TRBJ1-1; D might be TRBD1 (6 bases). The CDR3 length is 15 residues. CDR1 is SGDLS and CDR2 is YYNGEE in the germline V gene. Trimming removed 6 bases from V and 5 bases from J, with 20 bases in between. This CDR3 is CASNPGGALRTEAFF. Written as DNA, the CDR3 is TGTGCCAGCAACCCTGGGGGGGCGCTTAGGACTGAAGCTTTCTTT.